Here is one TCR beta chain with its context. Sequenced by immunoSEQ multiplex PCR; TCRdb stores in-frame clones only, minus some. Altogether some 190,000 clones are present, roughly nine tenths being singletons, with the ten largest covering roughly 1.9%. The sample belongs to a study of control samples from healthy donors and cancer patients. The V segment lost 0 bases and the J segment 1 base; nucleotides outside the gene matches: 5. This CDR3 is 16 amino acids long. Germline V lookup: CDR1 SGHKS, CDR2 YYEKEE (reference sequence). This clonotype was sampled from a man in his thirties or forties in good health. The chain recombines TRBV5-5 with TRBJ2-7, with 9 bases lining up with TRBD2. The specimen was blood. The CDR3 region has the DNA TGTGCCAGCAGCTTGGAAATAGCGGGGGTGTCCTACGAGCAGTACTTC. Its protein is CASSLEIAGVSYEQYF.